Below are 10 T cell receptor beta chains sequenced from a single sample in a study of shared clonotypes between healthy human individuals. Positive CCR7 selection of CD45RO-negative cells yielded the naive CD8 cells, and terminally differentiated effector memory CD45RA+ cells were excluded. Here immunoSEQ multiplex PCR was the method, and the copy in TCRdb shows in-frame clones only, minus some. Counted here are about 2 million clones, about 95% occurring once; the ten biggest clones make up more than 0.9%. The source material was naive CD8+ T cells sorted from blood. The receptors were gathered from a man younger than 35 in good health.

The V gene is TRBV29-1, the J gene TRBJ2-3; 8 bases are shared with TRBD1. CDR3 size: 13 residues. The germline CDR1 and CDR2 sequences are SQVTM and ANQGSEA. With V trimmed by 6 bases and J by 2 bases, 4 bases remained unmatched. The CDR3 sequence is CSVQGANTDTQYF. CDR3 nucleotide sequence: TGCAGCGTCCAGGGGGCTAACACAGATACGCAGTATTTT.

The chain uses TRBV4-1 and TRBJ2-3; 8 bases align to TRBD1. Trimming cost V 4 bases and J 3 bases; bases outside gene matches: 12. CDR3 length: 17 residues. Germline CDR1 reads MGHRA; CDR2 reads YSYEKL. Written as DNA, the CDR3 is TGCGCCAGCAGCCCCACCTCCAGGGGGCAACGGACAGATACGCAGTATTTT. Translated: CASSPTSRGQRTDTQYF.

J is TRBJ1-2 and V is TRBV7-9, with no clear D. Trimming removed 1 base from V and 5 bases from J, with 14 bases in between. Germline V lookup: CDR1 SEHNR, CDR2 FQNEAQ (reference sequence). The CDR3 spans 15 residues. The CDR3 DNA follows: TGTGCCAGCAGCTTAGATACGTCCGTCTATTATGGCTACACCTTC. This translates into CASSLDTSVYYGYTF.

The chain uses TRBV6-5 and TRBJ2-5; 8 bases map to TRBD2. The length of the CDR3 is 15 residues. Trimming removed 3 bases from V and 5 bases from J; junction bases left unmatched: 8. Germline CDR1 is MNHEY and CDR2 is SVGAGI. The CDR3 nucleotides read TGTGCCAGCAGTTATTCAGCGGGGGTGGTGGAGACCCAGTACTTC. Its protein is CASSYSAGVVETQYF.

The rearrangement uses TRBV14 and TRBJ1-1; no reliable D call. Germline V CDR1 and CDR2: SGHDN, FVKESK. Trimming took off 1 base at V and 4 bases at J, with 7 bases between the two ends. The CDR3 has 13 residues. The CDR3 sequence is CASSQGIFTEAFF. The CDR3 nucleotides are TGTGCCAGCAGCCAAGGTATCTTCACTGAAGCTTTCTTT.

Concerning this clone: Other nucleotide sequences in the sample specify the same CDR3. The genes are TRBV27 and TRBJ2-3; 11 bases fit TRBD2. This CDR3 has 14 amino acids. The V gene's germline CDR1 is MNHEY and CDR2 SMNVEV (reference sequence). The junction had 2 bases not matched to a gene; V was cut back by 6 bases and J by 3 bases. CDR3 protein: CASRVAGGTDTQYF. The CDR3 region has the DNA TGTGCCAGCAGGGTAGCGGGGGGGACAGATACGCAGTATTTT.

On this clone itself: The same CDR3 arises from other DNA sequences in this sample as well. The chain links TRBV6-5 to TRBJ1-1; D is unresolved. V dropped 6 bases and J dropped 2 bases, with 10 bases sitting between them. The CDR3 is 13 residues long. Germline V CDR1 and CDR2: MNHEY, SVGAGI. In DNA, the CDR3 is TGTGCCAGCAGCTATTCAAAAAACACTGAAGCTTTCTTT. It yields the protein CASSYSKNTEAFF.

CDR3 protein: CASSWIFTSERNYEQYF. CDR3 coding DNA: TGCGCCAGCAGCTGGATTTTTACTAGCGAAAGAAACTACGAGCAGTACTTC. V gene TRBV4-1 combines with J gene TRBJ2-7; 7 bases line up with TRBD2. Per germline, CDR1 MGHRA and CDR2 YSYEKL. V shed 5 bases, J shed 3 bases, and the junction held 16 bases outside the gene matches. The CDR3 is made up of 17 amino acids.

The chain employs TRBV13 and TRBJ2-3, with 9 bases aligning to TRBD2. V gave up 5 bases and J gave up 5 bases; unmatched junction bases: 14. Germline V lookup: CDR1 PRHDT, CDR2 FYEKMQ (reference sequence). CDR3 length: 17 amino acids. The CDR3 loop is CASSAATSGPRGDTQYF. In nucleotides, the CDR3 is TGTGCCAGCAGCGCAGCGACTAGCGGCCCTCGAGGAGATACGCAGTATTTT.

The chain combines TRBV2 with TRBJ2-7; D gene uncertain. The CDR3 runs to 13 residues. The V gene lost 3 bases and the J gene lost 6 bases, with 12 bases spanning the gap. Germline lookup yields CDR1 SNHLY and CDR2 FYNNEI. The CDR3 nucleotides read TGTGCCAGCAGTGAGACGTGGCCAAGCGAGCAGTACTTC. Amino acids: CASSETWPSEQYF.